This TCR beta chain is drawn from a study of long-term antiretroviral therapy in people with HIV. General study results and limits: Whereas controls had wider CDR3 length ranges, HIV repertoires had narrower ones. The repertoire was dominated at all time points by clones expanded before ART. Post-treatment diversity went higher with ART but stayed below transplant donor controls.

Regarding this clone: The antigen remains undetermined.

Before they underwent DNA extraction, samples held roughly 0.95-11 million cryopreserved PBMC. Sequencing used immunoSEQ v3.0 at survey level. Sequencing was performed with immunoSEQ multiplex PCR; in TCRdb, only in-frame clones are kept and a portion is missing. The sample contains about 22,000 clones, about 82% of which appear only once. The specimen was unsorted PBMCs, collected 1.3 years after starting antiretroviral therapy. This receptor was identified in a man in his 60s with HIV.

The CDR3 reads CARSHTDTQYF. CDR3 DNA: TGCGCCAGATCGCACACAGATACGCAGTATTTT. The chain employs TRBV10-1 and TRBJ2-3; no clear D. The CDR3 extends over 11 amino acids. V was trimmed by 9 bases and J by 2 bases, leaving 6 bases between them. Germline V lookup: CDR1 WNHNN, CDR2 SYGVQD (reference sequence).